The 7 T cell receptor beta chains reported below all come from one sample, sequenced in a study of CD8 T cells in ankylosing spondylitis. One entry per CDR3 protein results from TCRdb running MiXCR on the 5' RACE reads. Of hundreds of thousands of distinct CDR3 sequences in the sample, 10% to 15% were seen once. General observations from the study: Eight highly homologous variants made up a TCR beta motif, and this motif appeared characteristic of ankylosing spondylitis blood.

No cognate antigen is known for these TCRs. The sample was blood, either unsorted or a sorted T cell fraction (not recorded which). The receptors come from a male donor with ankylosing spondylitis.

The chain joins TRBV5-1 to TRBJ2-1, with a possible D match to TRBD2 (5 bases). V gave up 0 bases and J gave up 7 bases, with 11 bases separating them. From germline, CDR1 is SGHRS and CDR2 YFSETQ. The CDR3 loop spans 14 amino acids. CDR3 sequence (DNA): TGCGCCAGCAGCTTGGCTAGCCGGTGGAATGAGCAGTTCTTC. It is translated as CASSLASRWNEQFF. The full variable domain, completed using reference TRBV5-1 and TRBJ2-1, is KAGVTQTPRYLIKTRGQQVTLSCSPISGHRSVSWYQQTPGQGLQFLFEYFSETQRNKGNFPGRFSGRQFSNSRSEMNVSTLELGDSALYLCASSLASRWNEQFFGPGTRLTVL.

The chain links TRBV4-2 to TRBJ1-5; D is uncertain. CDR3 length: 12 amino acids. Germline V CDR1 and CDR2: LGHNA, YNFKEQ. V was shortened by 2 bases and J by 6 bases, with 5 bases between the two germline ends. The CDR3 here is CASSQTSQPQHF. The CDR3 DNA reads as TGTGCCAGCAGCCAAACCAGTCAGCCCCAGCATTTT.

The V call is TRBV6-2 or TRBV6-3, the J call TRBJ2-7; D tentatively fits TRBD1 or TRBD2 (5 bases each). The CDR3 sequence is 16 residues long. Germline values: CDR1 MNHEY, CDR2 SVGEGT. The germline V and J ends were trimmed by 5 bases and 0 bases, with 17 bases remaining between them. CDR3 sequence (DNA): TGTGCCAGCAGTGGACACCTGCTAGCAGCCTCCTACGAGCAGTACTTC. Translation: CASSGHLLAASYEQYF.

This chain connects TRBV6-1 to TRBJ1-2, with D tentatively TRBD1 (5 bases). CDR3 length equals 14 residues. V lost 7 bases and J 5 bases, leaving 17 bases between the germline ends. The V gene's germline CDR1 is MNHNS and CDR2 SASEGT. CDR3 in DNA: TGTGCCAGCATTCCGCTTCAGGGAGGGTATGGCTACACCTTC. Its translation is CASIPLQGGYGYTF.

There are a few counts of this clonotype. The rearrangement joins TRBV4-2 to TRBJ1-4; no firm D call. Germline V gene lookup returns CDR1 LGHNA and CDR2 YNFKEQ. Trimming left V 3 bases short and J 8 bases short, with 7 bases between. The CDR3 runs 12 residues. The CDR3 nucleotides read TGTGCCAGCAGCCAGCCCCTCGAAAAACTGTTTTTT. Amino acid sequence: CASSQPLEKLFF.

This clonotype appeared a few times. CDR3 sequence reads: CASSLMGPGSLETQYF. The CDR3 coding sequence is TGTGCCAGCAGCTTAATGGGTCCTGGCTCTCTAGAGACCCAGTACTTC. V and J are TRBV7-3 and TRBJ2-5; D uncertain. The CDR3 spans 16 residues. Between the trimmed V and J ends, which lost 1 base and 4 bases, there was a span of 16 bases. Germline-derived CDR1 and CDR2 are SGHTA and FQGTGA.

This clonotype was detected a few times. This chain links TRBV20-1 with TRBJ2-5; TRBD2 matches 13 bases. CDR1 is DFQATT and CDR2 is SNEGSKA in the germline V gene (reference sequence). The ends lost 3 bases at V and 5 bases at J; junction bases unmatched: 9. The CDR3 spans 16 residues. CDR3 in DNA: TGCAGTGCTAGTGGGACTAGCGGGATGCGGGGTGAGACCCAGTACTTC. Its protein product is CSASGTSGMRGETQYF.